This T cell receptor (beta chain) was sequenced during a study of cytomegalovirus exposure and HLA in healthy donors. The V gene end was trimmed by 6 bases and the J gene end by 7 bases; junction bases not matched to a gene: 12. The V gene's germline CDR1 is WNHNN and CDR2 SYGVQD (reference sequence). The CDR3 length is 15 residues. The PCR ran on 60 Vbeta and 13 Jbeta primers. The authors' processing: Later analysis identified 88 million or so unique TCR beta chains, approximately 11 million shared. Here immunoSEQ multiplex PCR was the method, and the copy in TCRdb shows in-frame clones only, minus some. V, J and clone size are those of that table, while D and trimming were read from the DNA. The data contain about 89,000 clones, less than 85% of them seen just once; the ten biggest clones take up 1.8%. Comments on this clone: Its antigen is as yet unknown.

Study outcomes and limitations: Being productive about 90% or about 30% of the time was typical of most TCR beta V segments in an earlier analysis. Accurate predictions that matched the HLA-A and HLA-B alleles of most subjects were reportedly made from TCR beta sequences.

This chain uses TRBV10-1 with TRBJ1-5; 7 nucleotides align to TRBD1. The sequence was collected from a male donor in good health and CMV-seronegative. Sequencing was carried out using PBMCs. In nucleotides, the CDR3 is TGCGCCAGCAGAAAGACGGACAGGTCGAGGCAGCCCCAGCATTTT. Encoded protein: CASRKTDRSRQPQHF.